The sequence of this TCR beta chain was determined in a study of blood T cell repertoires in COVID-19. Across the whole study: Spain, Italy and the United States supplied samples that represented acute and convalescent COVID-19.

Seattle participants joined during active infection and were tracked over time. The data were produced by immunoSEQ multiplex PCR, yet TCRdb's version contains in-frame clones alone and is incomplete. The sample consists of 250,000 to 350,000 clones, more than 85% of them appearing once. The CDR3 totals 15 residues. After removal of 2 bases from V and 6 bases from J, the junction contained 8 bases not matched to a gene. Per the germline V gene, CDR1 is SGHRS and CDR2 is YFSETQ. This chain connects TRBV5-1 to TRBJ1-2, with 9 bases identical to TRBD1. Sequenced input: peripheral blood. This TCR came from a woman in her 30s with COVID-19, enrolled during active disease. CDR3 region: CASSFYRGQGDGYTF. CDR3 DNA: TGCGCCAGCAGCTTTTACAGGGGGCAAGGTGATGGCTACACCTTC.